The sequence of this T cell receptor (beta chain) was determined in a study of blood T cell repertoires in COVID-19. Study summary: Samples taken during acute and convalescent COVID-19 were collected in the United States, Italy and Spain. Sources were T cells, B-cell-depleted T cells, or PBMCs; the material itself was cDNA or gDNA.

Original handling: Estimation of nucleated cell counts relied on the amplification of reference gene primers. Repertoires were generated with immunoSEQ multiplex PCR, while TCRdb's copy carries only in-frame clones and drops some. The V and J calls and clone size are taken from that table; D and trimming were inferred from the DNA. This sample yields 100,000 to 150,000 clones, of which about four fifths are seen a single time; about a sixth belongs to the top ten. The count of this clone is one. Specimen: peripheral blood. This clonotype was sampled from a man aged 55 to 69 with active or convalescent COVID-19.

This CDR3 is CASSETPGGPKEAFF. In DNA, the CDR3 is TGTGCCAGCAGTGAGACCCCGGGGGGTCCAAAAGAAGCTTTCTTT. This chain joins TRBV6-1 and TRBJ1-1; D perhaps matches TRBD1 (5 bases). The CDR3 contains 15 residues. Germline V lookup: CDR1 MNHNS, CDR2 SASEGT. V was cut by 3 bases and J by 8 bases, with 19 bases left in between.